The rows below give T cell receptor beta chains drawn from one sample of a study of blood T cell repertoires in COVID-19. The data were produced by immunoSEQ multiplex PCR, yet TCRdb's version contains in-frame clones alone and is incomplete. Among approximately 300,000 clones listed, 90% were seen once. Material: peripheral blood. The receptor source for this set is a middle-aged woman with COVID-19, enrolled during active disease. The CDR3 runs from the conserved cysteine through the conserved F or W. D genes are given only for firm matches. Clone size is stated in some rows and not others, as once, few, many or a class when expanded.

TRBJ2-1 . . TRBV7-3 CASSSGPANEQFF TGTGCCAGCAGCAGCGGGCCCGCCAATGAGCAGTTCTTC
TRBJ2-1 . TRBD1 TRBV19 CASSMWSGQGQKFEQFF TGTGCCAGTAGTATGTGGTCGGGACAGGGTCAAAAATTTGAGCAGTTCTTC
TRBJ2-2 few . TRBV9 CASSVRPNTGELFF TGTGCCAGCAGCGTGAGGCCGAACACCGGGGAGCTGTTTTTT
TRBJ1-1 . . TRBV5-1 CASRQQGRTEAFF TGCGCCAGCAGGCAACAGGGAAGAACTGAAGCTTTCTTT
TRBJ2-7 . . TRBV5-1 CASSLGGGDLYEQYF TGCGCCAGCAGCTTGGGTGGAGGGGACCTTTACGAGCAGTACTTC
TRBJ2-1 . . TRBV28 CASSVAEWSSYNEQFF TGTGCCAGCAGTGTGGCGGAGTGGAGCTCCTACAATGAGCAGTTCTTC
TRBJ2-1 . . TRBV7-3 CASSPRTRRGNEQFF TGTGCCAGCAGCCCAAGGACTCGGCGGGGCAATGAGCAGTTCTTC
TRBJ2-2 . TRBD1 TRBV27 CASRARTGMGGELFF TGTGCCAGCAGGGCCCGGACAGGGATGGGCGGGGAGCTGTTTTTT
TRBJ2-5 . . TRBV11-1 CASSPRGGTETQYF TGTGCCAGCAGCCCCCGAGGGGGTACAGAGACCCAGTACTTC
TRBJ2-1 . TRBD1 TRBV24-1 CATSDLRQGSTYEQFF TGTGCCACCAGTGATTTAAGACAGGGGAGTACCTATGAGCAGTTCTTC
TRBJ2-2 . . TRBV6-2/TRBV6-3 CASSYLTSNTGELFF TGTGCCAGCAGTTACCTCACATCGAACACCGGGGAGCTGTTTTTT
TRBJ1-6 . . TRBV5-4 CASSLNANSPLHF TGTGCCAGCAGCCTTAACGCGAATTCACCCCTCCACTTT
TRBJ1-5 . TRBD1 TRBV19 CASTTRDRGNQPQHF TGTGCCAGTACCACTCGGGACAGGGGGAATCAGCCCCAGCATTTT
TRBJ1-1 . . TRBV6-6 CTSNQMLDTEAFF TGTACCAGCAACCAGATGTTGGACACTGAAGCTTTCTTT
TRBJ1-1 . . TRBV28 CASRRVGTEAFF TGTGCCAGCAGGAGGGTGGGCACTGAAGCTTTCTTT
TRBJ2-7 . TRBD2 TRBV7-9 CASSAGLAEQYF TGTGCCAGCAGCGCTGGACTAGCGGAGCAGTACTTC
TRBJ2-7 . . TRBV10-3 CASEDKSLYEQYF TGTGCCAGCGAGGACAAGAGCCTATACGAGCAGTACTTC
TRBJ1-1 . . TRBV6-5 CASRAVGAESTEAFF TGTGCCAGCAGGGCCGTGGGGGCCGAGAGCACTGAAGCTTTCTTT
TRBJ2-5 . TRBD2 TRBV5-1 CASSGGTSGPYLVETQYF TGCGCCAGCAGCGGCGGGACTAGCGGACCCTATCTGGTGGAGACCCAGTACTTC
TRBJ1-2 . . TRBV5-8 CASSRLDGPNYGYTF TGTGCCAGCAGCCGACTCGACGGCCCTAACTATGGCTACACCTTC
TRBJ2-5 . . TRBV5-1 CASTTLGEETQYF TGCGCCAGCACGACCCTAGGGGAAGAGACCCAGTACTTC
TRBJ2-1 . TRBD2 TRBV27 CASNPPGLAGVGRNEQFF TGTGCCAGCAACCCCCCCGGACTAGCGGGAGTAGGGAGGAATGAGCAGTTCTTC
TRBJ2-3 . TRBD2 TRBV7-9 CASSLTSGGTTDTQYF TGTGCCAGCAGCTTGACTAGCGGGGGGACTACAGATACGCAGTATTTT
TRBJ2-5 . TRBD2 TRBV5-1 CASSYGLAGVGETQYF TGCGCCAGCAGCTACGGACTAGCGGGAGTTGGAGAGACCCAGTACTTC
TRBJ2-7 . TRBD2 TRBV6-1 CASSPGLAGSEQYF TGTGCCAGCAGTCCCGGCCTAGCGGGTTCCGAGCAGTACTTC
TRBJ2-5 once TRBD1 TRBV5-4 CASSRGQNKETQYF TGTGCCAGCAGCAGGGGACAGAATAAAGAGACCCAGTACTTC
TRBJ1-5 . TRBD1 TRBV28 CASRRQGQPQHF TGTGCCAGCAGGCGACAGGGGCAGCCCCAGCATTTT
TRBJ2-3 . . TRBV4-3 CASSQDHEQGTRWSSTDTQYF TGCGCCAGCAGCCAAGATCATGAACAGGGTACCCGGTGGTCTAGCACAGATACGCAGTATTTT
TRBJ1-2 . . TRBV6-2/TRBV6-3 CASSSIGGNGYTF TGTGCCAGCAGTTCCATCGGGGGGAATGGCTACACCTTC
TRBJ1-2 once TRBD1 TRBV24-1 CATSDGQGYGYTF TGTGCCACCAGTGATGGACAGGGCTATGGCTACACCTTC
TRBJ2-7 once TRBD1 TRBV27 CASSFIADRGHYEQYF TGTGCCAGCAGTTTCATTGCGGACAGGGGACACTACGAGCAGTACTTC
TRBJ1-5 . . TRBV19 CASLTVNQPQHF TGTGCCAGCTTGACTGTTAATCAGCCCCAGCATTTT
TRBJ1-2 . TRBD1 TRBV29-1 CSAGQEEGGYTF TGCAGCGCCGGACAGGAAGAAGGTGGCTACACCTTC
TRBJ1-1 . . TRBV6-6 CASSLTVNTEAFF TGTGCCAGCAGCCTCACAGTGAACACTGAAGCTTTCTTT
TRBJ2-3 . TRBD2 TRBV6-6 CASSRGTSVTTDTQYF TGTGCCAGCAGCCGGGGGACTAGCGTCACCACAGATACGCAGTATTTT
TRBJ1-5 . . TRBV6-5 CASSYSNGGDQPQHF TGTGCCAGCAGTTACTCGAATGGGGGGGATCAGCCCCAGCATTTT
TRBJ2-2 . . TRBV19 CASSIGRPGDGELFF TGTGCCAGTAGTATTGGCAGACCCGGGGACGGGGAGCTGTTTTTT
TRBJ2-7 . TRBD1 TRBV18 CASSTRQGALYEQYF TGTGCCAGCTCAACGCGACAGGGGGCACTCTACGAGCAGTACTTC
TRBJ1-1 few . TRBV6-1 CASSEGSAGYEAFF TGTGCCAGCAGTGAAGGAAGTGCGGGATATGAAGCTTTCTTT
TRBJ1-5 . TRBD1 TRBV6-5 CASSPGQGNGQPQHF TGTGCCAGCAGCCCGGGACAGGGGAATGGCCAGCCCCAGCATTTT
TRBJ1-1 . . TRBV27 CASSIKQGRGWAFF TGTGCCAGCAGTATCAAACAGGGTCGGGGCTGGGCTTTCTTT
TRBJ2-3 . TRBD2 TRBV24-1 CATSSASGTTDTQYF TGTGCCACCAGTTCGGCTAGCGGGACCACAGATACGCAGTATTTT
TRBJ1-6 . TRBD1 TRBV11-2 CASSRQGANSPLHF TGTGCCAGCAGCCGACAGGGGGCAAATTCACCCCTCCACTTT
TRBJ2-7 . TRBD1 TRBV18 CASSPPKDRGLYEQYF TGTGCCAGCTCACCACCGAAGGACAGGGGACTGTACGAGCAGTACTTC
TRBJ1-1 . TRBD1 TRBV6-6 CATRSGTGVNTEAFF TGTGCCACCCGATCGGGGACAGGTGTGAACACTGAAGCTTTCTTT
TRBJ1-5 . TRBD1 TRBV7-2 CASSLIGTGGHQPQHF TGTGCCAGCAGCTTAATTGGGACAGGGGGCCATCAGCCCCAGCATTTT
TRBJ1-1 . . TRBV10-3 CASREVGTEAFF TGTGCCTCCAGGGAGGTGGGCACTGAAGCTTTCTTT
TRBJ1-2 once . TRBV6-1 CASSEVRGAAYGYTF TGTGCCAGCAGTGAAGTTCGGGGGGCGGCCTATGGCTACACCTTC
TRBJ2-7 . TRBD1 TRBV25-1 CASSADRDIYEQYF TGTGCCAGCAGTGCCGACAGGGATATTTACGAGCAGTACTTC
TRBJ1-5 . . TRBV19 CASSLRVDSNQPQHF TGTGCCAGTAGTCTCAGGGTAGACAGCAATCAGCCCCAGCATTTT
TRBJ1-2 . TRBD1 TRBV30 CAWRETGGRENGYTF TGTGCCTGGAGGGAAACAGGGGGCAGAGAGAATGGCTACACCTTC
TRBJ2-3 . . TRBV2 CASSTTGTDTQYF TGTGCCAGCAGTACTACCGGGACAGATACGCAGTATTTT
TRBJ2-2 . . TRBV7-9 CASSFTSGTGELFF TGTGCCAGCAGCTTCACCTCGGGGACCGGGGAGCTGTTTTTT
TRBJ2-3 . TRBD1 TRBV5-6 CASSFNRGGTDTQYF TGTGCCAGCAGCTTTAACAGGGGCGGCACAGATACGCAGTATTTT
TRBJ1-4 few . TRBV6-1 CASSDGRGSWEKLFF TGTGCCAGCAGTGACGGAAGGGGATCGTGGGAAAAACTGTTTTTT